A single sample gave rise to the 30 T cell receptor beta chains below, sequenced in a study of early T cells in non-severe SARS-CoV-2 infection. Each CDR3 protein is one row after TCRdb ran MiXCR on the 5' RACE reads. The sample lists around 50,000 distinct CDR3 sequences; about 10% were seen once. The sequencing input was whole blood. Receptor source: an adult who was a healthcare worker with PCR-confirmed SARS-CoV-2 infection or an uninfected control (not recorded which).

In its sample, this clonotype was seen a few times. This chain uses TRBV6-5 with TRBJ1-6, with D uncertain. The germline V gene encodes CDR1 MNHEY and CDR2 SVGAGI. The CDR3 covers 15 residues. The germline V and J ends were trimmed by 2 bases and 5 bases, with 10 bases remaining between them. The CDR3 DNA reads TGTGCCAGCAGTTACAAGGGCTCTAATAATTCACCCCTCCACTTT. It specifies CASSYKGSNNSPLHF.

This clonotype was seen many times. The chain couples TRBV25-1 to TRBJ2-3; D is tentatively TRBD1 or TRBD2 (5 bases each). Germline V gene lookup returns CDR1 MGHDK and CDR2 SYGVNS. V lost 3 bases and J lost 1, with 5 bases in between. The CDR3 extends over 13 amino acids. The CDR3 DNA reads TGTGCCAGCAGTGAGGGGGGCACAGATACGCAGTATTTT. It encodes CASSEGGTDTQYF.

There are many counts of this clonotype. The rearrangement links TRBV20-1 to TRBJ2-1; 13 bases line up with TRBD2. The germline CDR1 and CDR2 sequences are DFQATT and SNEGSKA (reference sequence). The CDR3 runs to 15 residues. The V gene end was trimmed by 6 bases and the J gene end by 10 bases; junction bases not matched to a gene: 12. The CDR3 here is CSAAGLAGVQREQFF. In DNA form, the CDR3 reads TGCAGTGCCGCTGGACTAGCGGGAGTACAAAGGGAGCAGTTCTTC.

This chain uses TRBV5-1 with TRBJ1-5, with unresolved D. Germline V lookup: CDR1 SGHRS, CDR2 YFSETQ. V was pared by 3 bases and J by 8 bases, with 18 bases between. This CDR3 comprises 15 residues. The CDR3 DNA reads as TGCGCCAGCAGCTCTGGACCCCTCCAAACGGAGCCCCAGCATTTT. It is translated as CASSSGPLQTEPQHF.

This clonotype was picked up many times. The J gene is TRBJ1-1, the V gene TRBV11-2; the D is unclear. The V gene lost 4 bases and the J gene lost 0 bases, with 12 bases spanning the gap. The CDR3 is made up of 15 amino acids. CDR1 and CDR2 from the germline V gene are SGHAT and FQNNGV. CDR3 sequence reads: CASSSDPKMNTEAFF. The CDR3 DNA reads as TGTGCCAGCAGCTCCGACCCGAAGATGAACACTGAAGCTTTCTTT. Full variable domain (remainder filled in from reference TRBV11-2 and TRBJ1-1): EAGVAQSPRYKIIEKRQSVAFWCNPISGHATLYWYQQILGQGPKLLIQFQNNGVVDDSQLPKDRFSAERLKGVDSTLKIQPAKLEDSAVYLCASSSDPKMNTEAFFGQGTRLTVV.

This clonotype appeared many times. The CDR3 coding sequence is TGCGCCAGCAGCTCGGACGGGTACGAGCAGTACTTC. This encodes CASSSDGYEQYF. This chain connects TRBV5-1 to TRBJ2-7; no reliable D call. This CDR3 contains 12 residues. Trimming removed 3 bases from V and 4 bases from J, with 8 bases in between. CDR1 SGHRS and CDR2 YFSETQ come from the germline V gene.

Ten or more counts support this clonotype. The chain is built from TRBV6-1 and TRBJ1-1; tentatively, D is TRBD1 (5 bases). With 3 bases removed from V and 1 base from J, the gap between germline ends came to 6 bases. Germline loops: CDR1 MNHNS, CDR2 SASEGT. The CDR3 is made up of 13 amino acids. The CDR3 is CASSDRENTEAFF. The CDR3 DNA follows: TGTGCCAGCAGTGACAGGGAGAACACTGAAGCTTTCTTT.

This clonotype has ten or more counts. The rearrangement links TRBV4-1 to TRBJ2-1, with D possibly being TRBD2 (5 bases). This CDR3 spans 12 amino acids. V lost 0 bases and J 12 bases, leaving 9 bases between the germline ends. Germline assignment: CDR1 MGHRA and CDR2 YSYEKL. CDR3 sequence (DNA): TGCGCCAGCAGCCAAGATCTGGGAGTGCAGTTCTTC. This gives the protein CASSQDLGVQFF.

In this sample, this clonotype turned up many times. In DNA form, the CDR3 reads TGTGCCAGCAGTTCCCATAATCCTGACCCACCGGGGCAGCCCCAGCATTTT. This encodes CASSSHNPDPPGQPQHF. J is TRBJ1-5 and V is TRBV6-6; D gene unclear. CDR1 and CDR2 from the germline V gene are MNHNY and SVGAGI (reference sequence). This CDR3 spans 17 amino acids. V lost 4 bases and J 7 bases, leaving 23 bases between the germline ends.

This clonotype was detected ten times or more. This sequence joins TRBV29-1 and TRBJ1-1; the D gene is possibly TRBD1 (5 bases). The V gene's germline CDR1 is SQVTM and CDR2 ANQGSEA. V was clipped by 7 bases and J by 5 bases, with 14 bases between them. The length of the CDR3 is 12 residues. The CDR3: CSAAGGVTEAFF. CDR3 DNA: TGCAGCGCGGCGGGGGGGGTAACTGAAGCTTTCTTT.

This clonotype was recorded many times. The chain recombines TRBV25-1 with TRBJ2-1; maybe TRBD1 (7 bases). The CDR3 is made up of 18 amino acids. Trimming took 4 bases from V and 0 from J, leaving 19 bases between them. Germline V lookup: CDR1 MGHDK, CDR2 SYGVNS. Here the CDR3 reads CASSGESPGGSSYNEQFF. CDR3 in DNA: TGTGCCAGCAGTGGAGAGAGCCCAGGGGGGAGCTCCTACAATGAGCAGTTCTTC.

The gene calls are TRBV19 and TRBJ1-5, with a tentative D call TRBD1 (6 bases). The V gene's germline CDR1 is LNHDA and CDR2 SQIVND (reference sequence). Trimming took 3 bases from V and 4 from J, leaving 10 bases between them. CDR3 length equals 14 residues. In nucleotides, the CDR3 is TGTGCCAGTAGTATCAGGGGTTTTAATCAGCCCCAGCATTTT. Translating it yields CASSIRGFNQPQHF.

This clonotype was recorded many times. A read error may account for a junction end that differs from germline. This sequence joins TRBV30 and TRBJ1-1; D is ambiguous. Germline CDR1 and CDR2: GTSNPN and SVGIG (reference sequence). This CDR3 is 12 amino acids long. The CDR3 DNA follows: TGTGCCTGGAGCCCGATGAACGCTGAAGCTTTCTTT. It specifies CAWSPMNAEAFF.

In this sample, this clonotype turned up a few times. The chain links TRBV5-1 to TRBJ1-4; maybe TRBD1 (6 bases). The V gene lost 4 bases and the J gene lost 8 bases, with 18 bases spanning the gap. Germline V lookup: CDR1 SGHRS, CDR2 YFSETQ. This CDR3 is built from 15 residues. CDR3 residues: CASSGEGQIREKLFF. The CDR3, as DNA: TGCGCCAGCAGCGGGGAAGGACAGATCAGAGAAAAACTGTTTTTT.

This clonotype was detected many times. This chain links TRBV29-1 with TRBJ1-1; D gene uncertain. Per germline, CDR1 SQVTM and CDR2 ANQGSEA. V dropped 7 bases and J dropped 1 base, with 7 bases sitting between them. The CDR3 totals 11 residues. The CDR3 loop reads CSGEANTEAFF. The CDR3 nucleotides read TGCAGCGGAGAAGCGAACACTGAAGCTTTCTTT.

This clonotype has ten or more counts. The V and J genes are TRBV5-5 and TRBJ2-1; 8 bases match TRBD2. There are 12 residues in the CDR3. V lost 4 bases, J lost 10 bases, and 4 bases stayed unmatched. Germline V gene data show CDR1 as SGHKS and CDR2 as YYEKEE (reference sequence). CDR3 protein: CASSTSGGEQFF. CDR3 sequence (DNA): TGTGCCAGCAGCACCAGCGGGGGAGAGCAGTTCTTC. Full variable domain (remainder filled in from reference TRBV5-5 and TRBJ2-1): DAGVTQSPTHLIKTRGQQVTLRCSPISGHKSVSWYQQVLGQGPQFIFQYYEKEERGRGNFPDRFSARQFPNYSSELNVNALLLGDSALYLCASSTSGGEQFFGPGTRLTVL.

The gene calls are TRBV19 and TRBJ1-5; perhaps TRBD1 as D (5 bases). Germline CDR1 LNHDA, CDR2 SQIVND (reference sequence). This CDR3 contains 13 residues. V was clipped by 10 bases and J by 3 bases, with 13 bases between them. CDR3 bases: TGTGCCACCACCTGGGGGGTCAATCAGCCCCAGCATTTT. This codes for CATTWGVNQPQHF.

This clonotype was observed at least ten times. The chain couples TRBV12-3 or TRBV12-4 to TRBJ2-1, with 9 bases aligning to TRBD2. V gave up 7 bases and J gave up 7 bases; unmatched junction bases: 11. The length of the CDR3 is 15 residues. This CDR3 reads CASTAWLAGENEQFF. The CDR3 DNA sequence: TGTGCCAGCACCGCCTGGTTAGCGGGAGAAAATGAGCAGTTCTTC.

The CDR3: CASSPIWGSGANVLTF. The CDR3 DNA follows: TGTGCCAGCAGCCCAATTTGGGGGTCCGGGGCCAACGTCCTGACTTTC. V and J are TRBV7-9 and TRBJ2-6, with D possibly being TRBD1 or TRBD2 (5 bases each). V was pared by 5 bases and J by 4 bases, with 15 bases between. The CDR3 spans 16 residues. Germline-derived CDR1 and CDR2 are SEHNR and FQNEAQ (reference sequence).

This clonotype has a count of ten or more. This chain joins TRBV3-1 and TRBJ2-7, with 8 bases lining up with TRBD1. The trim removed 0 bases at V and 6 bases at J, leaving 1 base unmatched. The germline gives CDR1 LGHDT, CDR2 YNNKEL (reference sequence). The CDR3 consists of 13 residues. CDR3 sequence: CASSQDRGREQYF. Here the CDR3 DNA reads TGTGCCAGCAGCCAAGACAGGGGGCGCGAGCAGTACTTC.

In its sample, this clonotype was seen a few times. The CDR3 sequence: CASSHLSLGNEQFF. The CDR3 region has the DNA TGTGCCAGCAGCCACCTGTCCTTAGGCAATGAGCAGTTCTTC. The chain recombines TRBV3-1 with TRBJ2-1; no definite D call. Germline CDR1 reads LGHDT; CDR2 reads YNNKEL (reference sequence). Trimming shortened V by 3 bases and J by 6 bases, and 12 bases separated the two germline ends. There are 14 residues in the CDR3.

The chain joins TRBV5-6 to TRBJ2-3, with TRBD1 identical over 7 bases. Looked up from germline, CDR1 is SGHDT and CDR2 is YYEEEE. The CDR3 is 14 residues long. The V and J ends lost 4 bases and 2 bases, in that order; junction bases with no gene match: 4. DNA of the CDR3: TGTGCCAGCAGCACTACAGGGGCCACAGATACGCAGTATTTT. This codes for CASSTTGATDTQYF.

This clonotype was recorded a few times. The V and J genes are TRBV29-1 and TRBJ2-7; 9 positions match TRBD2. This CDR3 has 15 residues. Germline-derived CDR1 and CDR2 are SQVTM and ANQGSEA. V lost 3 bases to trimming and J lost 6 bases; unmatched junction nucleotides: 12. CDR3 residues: CSVDSRREGGTEQYF. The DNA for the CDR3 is TGCAGCGTTGATTCGAGGCGGGAGGGGGGTACCGAGCAGTACTTC.

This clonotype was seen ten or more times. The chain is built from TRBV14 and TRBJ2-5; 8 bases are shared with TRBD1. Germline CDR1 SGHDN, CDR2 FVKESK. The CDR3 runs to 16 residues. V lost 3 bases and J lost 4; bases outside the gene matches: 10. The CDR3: CASSQLSDRVRETQYF. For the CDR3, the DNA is TGTGCCAGCAGCCAGCTTTCGGACAGGGTACGAGAGACCCAGTACTTC. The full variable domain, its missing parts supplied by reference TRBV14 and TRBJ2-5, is EAGVTQFPSHSVIEKGQTVTLRCDPISGHDNLYWYRRVMGKEIKFLLHFVKESKQDESGMPNNRFLAERTGGTYSTLKVQPAELEDSGVYFCASSQLSDRVRETQYFGPGTRLLVL.

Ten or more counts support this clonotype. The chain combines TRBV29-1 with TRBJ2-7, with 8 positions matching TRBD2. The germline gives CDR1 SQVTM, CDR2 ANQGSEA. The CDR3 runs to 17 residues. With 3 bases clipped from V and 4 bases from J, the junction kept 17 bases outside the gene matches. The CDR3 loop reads CSVDASGSGEGLYEQYF. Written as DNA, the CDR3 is TGCAGCGTTGACGCCAGCGGGAGTGGAGAGGGATTATACGAGCAGTACTTC.

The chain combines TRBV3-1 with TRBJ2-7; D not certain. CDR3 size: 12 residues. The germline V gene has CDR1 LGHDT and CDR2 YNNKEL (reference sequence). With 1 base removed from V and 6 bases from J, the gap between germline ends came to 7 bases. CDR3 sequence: CASSQVDSEQYF. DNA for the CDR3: TGTGCCAGCAGCCAAGTGGATAGCGAGCAGTACTTC.

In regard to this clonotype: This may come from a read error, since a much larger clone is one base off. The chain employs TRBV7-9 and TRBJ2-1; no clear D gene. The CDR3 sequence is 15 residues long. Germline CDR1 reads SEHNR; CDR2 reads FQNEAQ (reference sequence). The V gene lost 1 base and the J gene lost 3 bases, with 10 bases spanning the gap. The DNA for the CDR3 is TGTGCCAGCAGCTTAGGGTTAACGGACTACAATGAGCAGTTCTTC. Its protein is CASSLGLTDYNEQFF.

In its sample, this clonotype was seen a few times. CDR3 loop: CASSKVPEFNTEAFF. CDR3 nucleotide sequence: TGTGCCAGCAGTAAAGTCCCAGAATTCAACACTGAAGCTTTCTTT. The chain has TRBV6-1 and TRBJ1-1; D not resolved. Between the trimmed V and J ends, which lost 5 bases and 2 bases, there was a span of 15 bases. Germline-derived CDR1 and CDR2 are MNHNS and SASEGT. The CDR3 covers 15 residues.

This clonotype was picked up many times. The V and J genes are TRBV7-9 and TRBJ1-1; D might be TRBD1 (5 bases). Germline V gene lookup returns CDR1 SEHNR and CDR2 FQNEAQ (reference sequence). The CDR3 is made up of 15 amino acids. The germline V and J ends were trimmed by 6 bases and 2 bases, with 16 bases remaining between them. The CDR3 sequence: CASSSSGTSNTEAFF. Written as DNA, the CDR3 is TGTGCCAGCAGTTCTTCAGGGACTTCTAACACTGAAGCTTTCTTT.

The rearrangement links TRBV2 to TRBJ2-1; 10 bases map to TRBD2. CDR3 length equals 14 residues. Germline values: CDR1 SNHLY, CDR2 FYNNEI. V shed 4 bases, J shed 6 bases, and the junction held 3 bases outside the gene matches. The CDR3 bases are TGTGCCAGCAGTGTAGCGGGAGGCCCCAATGAGCAGTTCTTC. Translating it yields CASSVAGGPNEQFF. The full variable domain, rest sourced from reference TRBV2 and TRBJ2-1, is EPEVTQTPSHQVTQMGQEVILRCVPISNHLYFYWYRQILGQKVEFLVSFYNNEISEKSEIFDDQFSVERPDGSNFTLKIRSTKLEDSAMYFCASSVAGGPNEQFFGPGTRLTVL.